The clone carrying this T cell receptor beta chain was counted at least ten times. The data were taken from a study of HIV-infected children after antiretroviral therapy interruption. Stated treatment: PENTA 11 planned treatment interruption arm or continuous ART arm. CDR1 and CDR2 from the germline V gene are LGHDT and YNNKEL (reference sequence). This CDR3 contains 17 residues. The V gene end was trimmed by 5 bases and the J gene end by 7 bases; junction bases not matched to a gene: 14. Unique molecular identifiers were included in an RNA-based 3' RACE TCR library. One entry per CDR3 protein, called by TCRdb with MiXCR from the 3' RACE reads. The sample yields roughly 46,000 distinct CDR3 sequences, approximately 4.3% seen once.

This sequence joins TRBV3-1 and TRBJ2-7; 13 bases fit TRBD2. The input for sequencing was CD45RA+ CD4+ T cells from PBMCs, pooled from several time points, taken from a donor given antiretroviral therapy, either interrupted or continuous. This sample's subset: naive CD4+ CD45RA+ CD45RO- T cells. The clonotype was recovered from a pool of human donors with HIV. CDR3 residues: CASSYLATSGGSREQYF. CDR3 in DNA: TGTGCCAGCAGCTACCTCGCGACTAGCGGGGGGTCTCGGGAGCAGTACTTC.